This TCR beta chain was retrieved from a study of T cells in localized non-small cell lung cancer. The study, taken as a whole, reports: It was uninvolved adjacent lung that showed the highest T cell clonality, exceeding tumor. Among blood samples, higher T cell density accompanied longer overall survival. Owing to sequencing of a solitary tumor region, heterogeneity cannot be discounted. Across samples, adjacent lung featured a median approximately 56 of the top 100 tumor clones.

In the case of this clone: The antigen is not known.

The protocol was immunoSEQ multiplex PCR, while the TCRdb copy is restricted to in-frame clones and leaves out a portion. This table has more than 15,000 clones, roughly 84% appearing once. CDR3 size: 18 residues. The trim removed 0 bases at V and 2 bases at J, leaving 8 bases unmatched. CDR1 is MNHNS, CDR2 SASEGT, per germline. The sequencing here drew on peripheral blood, taken before any cancer treatment. The TCR was taken from a male donor older than 55 with stage I lung adenocarcinoma. The V call is TRBV6-1, the J call TRBJ2-5, with 11 bases fitting TRBD1. The CDR3 loop reads CASSEALFRDRGQETQYF. The CDR3 DNA is TGTGCCAGCAGTGAAGCTCTCTTCCGGGACAGGGGGCAAGAGACCCAGTACTTC.